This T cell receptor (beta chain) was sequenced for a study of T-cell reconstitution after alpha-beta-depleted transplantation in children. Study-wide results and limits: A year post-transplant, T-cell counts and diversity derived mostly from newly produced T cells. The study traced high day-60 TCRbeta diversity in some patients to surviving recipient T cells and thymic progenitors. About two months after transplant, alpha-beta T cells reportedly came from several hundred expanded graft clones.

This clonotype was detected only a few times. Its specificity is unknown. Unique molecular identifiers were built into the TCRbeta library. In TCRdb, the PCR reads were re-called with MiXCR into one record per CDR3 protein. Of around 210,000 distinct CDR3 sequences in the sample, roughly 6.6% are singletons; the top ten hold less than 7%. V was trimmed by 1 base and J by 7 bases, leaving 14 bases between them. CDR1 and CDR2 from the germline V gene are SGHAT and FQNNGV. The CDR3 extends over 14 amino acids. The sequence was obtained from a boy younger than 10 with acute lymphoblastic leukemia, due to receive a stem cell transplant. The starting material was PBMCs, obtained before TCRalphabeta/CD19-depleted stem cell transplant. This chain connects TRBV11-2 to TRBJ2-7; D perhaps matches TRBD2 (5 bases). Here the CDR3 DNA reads TGTGCCAGCAGCTTAGGGCTAGCCGGTTTTGAGCAGTACTTC. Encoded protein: CASSLGLAGFEQYF.